The TCR beta chain under discussion was sequenced for a study of T cells in localized non-small cell lung cancer. Findings and caveats of the study: Greater T cell density in blood accompanied longer overall survival.

J was trimmed by 2 bases and V by 5 bases; bases with no gene match: 6. This CDR3 comprises 15 residues. The germline V gene has CDR1 SGHVS and CDR2 FQNEAQ. Here immunoSEQ multiplex PCR was the method, and the copy in TCRdb shows in-frame clones only, minus some. This table holds about 30,000 clones, 90% to 95% found once. This clone appeared once. Its target is unknown. Here the sequenced sample was PBMCs, taken before any cancer treatment. The chain uses TRBV7-8 and TRBJ2-1; 7 bases align to TRBD1. This receptor was taken from a man aged 35 to 69 with stage II lung adenocarcinoma. The CDR3 here is CASSGGQLAYNEQFF. The CDR3 DNA reads as TGTGCCAGCAGCGGGGGACAGCTAGCCTACAATGAGCAGTTCTTC. Full variable domain (remainder filled in from reference TRBV7-8 and TRBJ2-1): GAGVSQSPRYKVAKRGQDVALRCDPISGHVSLFWYQQALGQGPEFLTYFQNEAQLDKSGLPSDRFFAERPEGSVSTLKIQRTQQEDSAVYLCASSGGQLAYNEQFFGPGTRLTVL.